Listed below are T cell receptor beta chains from one sample, sequenced in a study of patients with pleural tuberculosis. TCRdb re-called the reads through MiXCR, storing one row per CDR3 protein. Among some 29,000 distinct CDR3 sequences listed, over 15% were seen once. The sequencing input was peripheral blood. The receptors here all came from a human donor with pleural tuberculosis. CDR3s include the opening cysteine and the closing phenylalanine or tryptophan.

length | J | V | CDR3
14 | TRBJ1-4 | TRBV9 | CASSAGQGYEKLFF
16 | TRBJ1-3 | TRBV9 | CASSVAMVWPGDTIYF
15 | TRBJ2-7 | TRBV4-1 | CASSRGQAGTYEQYF
12 | TRBJ2-7 | TRBV20-1 | CSVGVGSYEQYF
15 | TRBJ1-2 | TRBV11-2 | CASSSSRGLDYGYTF
13 | TRBJ2-1 | TRBV6-4 | CASSLDTYNEQLF
16 | TRBJ2-1 | TRBV3-1 | CASSQGSLLSYNEQFF
11 | TRBJ1-5 | TRBV12-3/TRBV12-4 | CASSLTGPQHF
13 | TRBJ1-1 | TRBV27 | CASSVSRNTEAFF
14 | TRBJ2-2 | TRBV6-1 | CASRSGGGTGELFF
14 | TRBJ1-5 | TRBV12-3/TRBV12-4 | CASRWTGGEQPQHF
12 | TRBJ2-5 | TRBV7-9 | CASSTEQETQYF
13 | TRBJ2-1 | TRBV19 | CASSIIQGNEQFF
14 | TRBJ2-7 | TRBV6-5 | CASSYRDRGNEQYF
15 | TRBJ2-7 | TRBV15 | CATSFDSPPSYEQYF
16 | TRBJ1-4 | TRBV4-2 | CASSQETGQGAEELFF
14 | TRBJ1-1 | TRBV19 | CASSIGGYNTEAFF
13 | TRBJ1-2 | TRBV2 | CANSVGPSYGYTF
12 | TRBJ2-5 | TRBV24-1 | CATSDFGETQYF
14 | TRBJ2-2 | TRBV20-1 | CSARYQGTTGELFF
13 | TRBJ1-4 | TRBV2 | CASSGGWDEKLFF
14 | TRBJ2-3 | TRBV19 | CASSTSGGTDTQYF
14 | TRBJ2-7 | TRBV7-9 | CASSRDGKSYEQYF
15 | TRBJ2-3 | TRBV3-1 | CASSQDQLAVDTQYF
16 | TRBJ1-2 | TRBV24-1 | CATSDLRKVSNYGYTF
12 | TRBJ1-1 | TRBV5-1 | CASSSGTGGAFF
14 | TRBJ2-3 | TRBV5-1 | CASRTGPSSDTQYF
17 | TRBJ2-7 | TRBV2 | CASSVPPGLALSYEQYF
15 | TRBJ1-2 | TRBV2 | CASSEALTGWEGYTF
14 | TRBJ2-1 | TRBV27 | CASSFGTGRNEQFF
11 | TRBJ2-7 | TRBV29-1 | CSVEYSYEQYF
16 | TRBJ1-5 | TRBV20-1 | CSARSGFGTGEQPQHF
16 | TRBJ1-5 | TRBV6-6 | CASSYKVTGTNIPQHF
13 | TRBJ2-7 | TRBV6-1 | CASSEARSVEQYF
16 | TRBJ2-5 | TRBV24-1 | CATSDGPGRTQETQYF
19 | TRBJ2-3 | TRBV27 | CASSLLPDPHGGAADTQYF
13 | TRBJ1-1 | TRBV27 | CASGYTENTEAFF
14 | TRBJ1-1 | TRBV27 | CASRGQAMNTEAFF